This TCR beta chain was sequenced in a study of regulatory T cells in long-lasting Graves disease. Overall study context: Over-5-year antithyroid drug use with positive TSH receptor antibodies defined persistent Graves' disease in the study. General study findings and limits: With some 2,700 shared public clonotypes, persistent patients exceeded new patients, who shared about a thousand.

The time point denotes: persistent/refractory GD, antithyroid drugs over 5 years with positive TRAb. Scientists built the TCR library using RNA that was extracted from PBMCs. Arm-PCR of CDR3 regions and iRepertoire HTBI primers were the basis on which TCR beta libraries were built. One entry per CDR3 protein results from TCRdb running MiXCR on the multiplex PCR reads. The data hold approximately 690,000 distinct CDR3 sequences, with about 32% observed a single time. This clonotype was counted between two and nine times. Its antigen is not identified. Trimming at V came to 8 bases and at J to 7 bases, leaving 6 bases not matched to a gene. This CDR3 is 13 amino acids long. Germline V gives CDR1 MNHNS, CDR2 SASEGT.

This clonotype originated in a female donor with Graves disease. J is TRBJ1-4 and V is TRBV6-1; TRBD1 matches 8 bases. The specimen was peripheral blood mononuclear cells (PBMCs), collected when the disease was refractory, from a patient treated with antithyroid drugs. CDR3 sequence: CASAGGVSEKLFF. In nucleotides, the CDR3 is TGTGCCAGCGCAGGGGGCGTTAGTGAAAAACTGTTTTTT.